A single sample is the source of the 5 T cell receptor beta chains below, sequenced in a study of blood T cell repertoires in COVID-19. Profiled with immunoSEQ multiplex PCR; TCRdb holds only in-frame clones, not every one. This sample has fewer than 300,000 clones; approximately 92% occur once, and the top ten carry roughly 1.1%. The sample was PBMCs or T cells enriched from blood (not recorded which). The receptors were sampled from a woman under 40 who had recovered from COVID-19.

J is TRBJ2-3 and V is TRBV13; no clear D gene. The CDR3 has 13 residues. The V end was cut by 1 base, the J end by 4 bases, with 6 bases between. Germline CDR1 is PRHDT and CDR2 is FYEKMQ (reference sequence). DNA of the CDR3: TGTGCCAGCAGCTTAGCCGGGTCAGATACGCAGTATTTT. Its protein product is CASSLAGSDTQYF.

This clone was counted once. The chain has TRBV19 and TRBJ1-1; D possibly corresponds to TRBD1 (5 bases). CDR3 length equals 14 residues. Between the trimmed V and J ends, which lost 7 bases and 5 bases, there was a span of 17 bases. Germline assignment: CDR1 LNHDA and CDR2 SQIVND (reference sequence). This CDR3 is CASKMTAWDTEAFF. The DNA of the CDR3 is TGTGCCAGTAAAATGACAGCCTGGGATACTGAAGCTTTCTTT.

The chain uses TRBV5-8 and TRBJ2-5; 10 bases are a match to TRBD1. CDR1 is SGHTS and CDR2 is YDEGEE in the germline V gene. The CDR3 extends over 16 amino acids. The junction had 7 bases not matched to a gene; V was cut back by 0 bases and J by 5 bases. The DNA of the CDR3 is TGTGCCAGCAGCTTGGGAGGACAGGGGGTTTCGGAGACCCAGTACTTC. Residues: CASSLGGQGVSETQYF.

The chain joins TRBV24-1 to TRBJ2-1; D gene unclear. Trimming pared 6 bases from V and 8 bases from J, leaving 22 bases between. The CDR3 length is 16 residues. Germline values: CDR1 KGHDR, CDR2 SFDVKD. This CDR3 is CATSFRPWSRHDEQFF. CDR3 nucleotides: TGTGCCACCAGTTTCCGACCCTGGTCTAGGCACGATGAGCAGTTCTTC.

This clone was seen at least ten times. The V and J genes are TRBV18 and TRBJ2-5; D might be TRBD1 (5 bases). The CDR3 sequence is 16 residues long. V was pared by 0 bases and J by 2 bases, with 13 bases between. CDR1 is KGHSH and CDR2 is LQKENI in the germline V gene. The DNA for the CDR3 is TGTGCCAGCTCACCACCGCAGGGCGGATCGCAAGAGACCCAGTACTTC. Its protein product is CASSPPQGGSQETQYF.